The clone carrying this T cell receptor beta chain was seen a handful of times. Living in about 25 US areas, the participants were between roughly 18 and 90 years of age. Per the original methods: Estimates of nucleated cell counts were drawn from the amplification of reference gene primers. Profiled with immunoSEQ multiplex PCR; TCRdb holds only in-frame clones, not every one. V and J calls and clone size come straight from that table; D and trimming were deduced from the DNA. Of approximately 250,000 clones listed, roughly 91% are singletons. The CDR3 covers 16 residues. CDR1 is KGHDR, CDR2 SFDVKD, per germline. Unmatched junction bases numbered 7, after V lost 3 bases and J lost 2 bases. The data originate from a study of blood T cell repertoires in COVID-19. Study overall: For recovered donors of Cohort 3, there were two negative PCRs, clearance, or symptom resolution. Spain, Italy and the United States supplied samples that represented acute and convalescent COVID-19.

The sequence was obtained from a woman aged 60-70 years in a cohort exposed to, infected with or recovered from COVID-19 (not recorded which). The specimen was PBMCs or T cells enriched from blood (not recorded which). The chain couples TRBV24-1 to TRBJ2-3; 7 bases align to TRBD1. CDR3 nucleotide sequence: TGTGCCACCAGTGATGGGGACAGAAGGATCACAGATACGCAGTATTTT. Protein: CATSDGDRRITDTQYF.